This T cell receptor beta chain was sequenced for a study of blood T cell repertoires in COVID-19. This clone was recorded a few times. The repertoire was sequenced with immunoSEQ multiplex PCR; TCRdb's copy has only in-frame clones and lacks some. The sample lists under 200,000 clones; about four fifths were seen once. Sequences were obtained from peripheral blood. The clonotype was recovered from a man aged 55-75 years with acute or convalescent COVID-19.

The chain's CDR3 is CASSPGATQPQHF. CDR3 nucleotides: TGTGCCAGCTCCCCAGGGGCAACTCAGCCCCAGCATTTT. The chain couples TRBV18 to TRBJ1-5, with D possibly matching TRBD1 (6 bases). Trimming pared 6 bases from V and 6 bases from J, leaving 12 bases between. Germline V gene sequence: CDR1 KGHSH, CDR2 LQKENI. There are 13 residues in the CDR3.